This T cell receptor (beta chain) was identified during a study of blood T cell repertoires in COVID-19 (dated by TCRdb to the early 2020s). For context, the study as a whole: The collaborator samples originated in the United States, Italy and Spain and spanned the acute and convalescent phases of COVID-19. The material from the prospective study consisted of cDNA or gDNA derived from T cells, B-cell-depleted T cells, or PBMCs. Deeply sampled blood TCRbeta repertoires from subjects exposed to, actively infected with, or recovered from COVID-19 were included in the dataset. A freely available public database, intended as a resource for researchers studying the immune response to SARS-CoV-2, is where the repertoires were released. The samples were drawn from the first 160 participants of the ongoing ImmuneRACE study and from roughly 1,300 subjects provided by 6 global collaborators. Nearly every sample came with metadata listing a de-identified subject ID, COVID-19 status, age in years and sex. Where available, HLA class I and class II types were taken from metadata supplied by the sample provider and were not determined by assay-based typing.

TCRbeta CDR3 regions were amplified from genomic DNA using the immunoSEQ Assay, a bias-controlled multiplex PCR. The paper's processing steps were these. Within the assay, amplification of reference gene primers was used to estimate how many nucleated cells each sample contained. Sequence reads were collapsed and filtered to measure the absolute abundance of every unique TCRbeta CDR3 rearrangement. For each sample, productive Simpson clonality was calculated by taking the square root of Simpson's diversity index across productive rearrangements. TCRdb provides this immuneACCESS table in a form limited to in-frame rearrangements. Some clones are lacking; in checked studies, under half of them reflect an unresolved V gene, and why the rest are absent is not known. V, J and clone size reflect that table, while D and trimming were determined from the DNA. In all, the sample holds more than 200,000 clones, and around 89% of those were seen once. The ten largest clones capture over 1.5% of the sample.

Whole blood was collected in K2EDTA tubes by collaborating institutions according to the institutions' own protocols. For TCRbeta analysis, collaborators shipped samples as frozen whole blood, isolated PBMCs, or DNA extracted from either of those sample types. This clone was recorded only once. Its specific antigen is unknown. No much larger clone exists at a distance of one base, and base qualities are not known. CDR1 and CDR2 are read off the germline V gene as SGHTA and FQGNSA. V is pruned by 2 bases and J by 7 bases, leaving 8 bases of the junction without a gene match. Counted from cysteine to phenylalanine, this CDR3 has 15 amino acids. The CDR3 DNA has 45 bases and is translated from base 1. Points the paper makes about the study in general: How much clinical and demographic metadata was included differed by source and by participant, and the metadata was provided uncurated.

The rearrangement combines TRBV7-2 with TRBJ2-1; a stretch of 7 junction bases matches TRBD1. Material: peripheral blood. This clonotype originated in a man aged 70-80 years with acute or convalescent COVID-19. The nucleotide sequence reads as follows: TGTGCCAGCAGCTTAAGGGTGAACAGGGGTAATGAGCAGTTCTTC. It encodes CASSLRVNRGNEQFF.